The 28 T cell receptor beta chains reported below all come from one sample, sequenced in a study of spatial heterogeneity in lung cancer. Study conclusions and caveats: For expanded intratumoral alpha and beta TCRs, counts tracked tumor mutation counts.

No cognate antigen is known for these TCRs. Described time point: sample taken at primary tumor resection. TCRdb re-called the 5' RACE reads through MiXCR, storing one row per CDR3 protein. The sample has some 9,400 distinct CDR3 sequences, around 3% seen once; the top ten hold roughly 15%. This material consisted of lung tumor tissue, taken at surgery. Source of these receptors: a male donor with early-stage non-small cell lung cancer.

There are many counts of this clonotype. This chain joins TRBV6-6 and TRBJ2-3, with TRBD2 as a possible D gene (5 bases). The CDR3 runs 12 residues. Germline values: CDR1 MNHNY, CDR2 SVGAGI (reference sequence). V lost 4 bases, J lost 6 bases, and 8 bases lay in between. This CDR3 is CASSSLADTQYF. The CDR3 DNA sequence: TGTGCCAGCAGTTCCTTAGCGGATACGCAGTATTTT.

In its sample, this clonotype is medium-sized (0.01 to 0.1%). The rearrangement joins TRBV7-2 to TRBJ2-5, with D maybe TRBD1 (7 bases). Trimming shortened V by 1 base and J by 1 base, and 13 bases separated the two germline ends. Germline CDR1 reads SGHTA; CDR2 reads FQGNSA. This CDR3 is 16 amino acids long. The CDR3 DNA sequence: TGTGCCAGCAGCTTAGGGAGGGGGCTTCTCCAAGAGACCCAGTACTTC. It specifies CASSLGRGLLQETQYF.

The sample holds many counts of this clonotype. This rearrangement joins TRBV7-2 to TRBJ2-2; maybe TRBD1 (6 bases). Germline V gives CDR1 SGHTA, CDR2 FQGNSA. This CDR3 has 15 residues. The V gene lost 6 bases and the J gene lost 5 bases, with 16 bases spanning the gap. The CDR3 DNA follows: TGTGCCAGCAGTGGCAGGGGACGATTTACCGGGGAGCTGTTTTTT. Translated: CASSGRGRFTGELFF. Full variable domain (remainder filled in from reference TRBV7-2 and TRBJ2-2): GAGVSQSPSNKVTEKGKDVELRCDPISGHTALYWYRQSLGQGLEFLIYFQGNSAPDKSGLPSDRFSAERTGGSVSTLTIQRTQQEDSAVYLCASSGRGRFTGELFFGEGSRLTVL.

Relative to its sample, this clonotype is medium-sized. V usage is TRBV6-6 and J usage is TRBJ1-5; a weak D match, TRBD1 (5 bases). This CDR3 contains 15 residues. V was cut by 6 bases and J by 3 bases, with 15 bases left in between. Germline loops: CDR1 MNHNY, CDR2 SVGAGI (reference sequence). The CDR3 spells CASSPQGISNQPQHF. The CDR3 bases are TGTGCCAGCAGCCCCCAGGGTATTTCCAATCAGCCCCAGCATTTT.

Many counts were recorded for this clonotype. The chain employs TRBV30 and TRBJ2-7; 10 positions match TRBD1. This CDR3 is built from 14 residues. V lost 8 bases to trimming and J lost 2 bases; unmatched junction nucleotides: 9. CDR1 is GTSNPN and CDR2 is SVGIG in the germline V gene (reference sequence). The CDR3 loop is CAGHQGTGAYEQYF. DNA of the CDR3: TGTGCCGGACACCAAGGGACAGGGGCCTACGAGCAGTACTTC.

This clonotype occurred many times. V and J are TRBV7-8 and TRBJ2-2; D may be TRBD2 (6 bases). The CDR3 spans 18 residues. Germline V gene sequence: CDR1 SGHVS, CDR2 FQNEAQ. Trimming removed 5 bases at V and 3 bases at J, with 22 bases between. The CDR3: CASSRGAGPGMDTGELFF. As DNA, the CDR3 is TGTGCCAGCAGCCGCGGGGCCGGTCCGGGGATGGACACCGGGGAGCTGTTTTTT.

This clonotype was detected many times. The J gene is TRBJ1-1, the V gene TRBV20-1; possible D gene TRBD1, 5 bases. This CDR3 is built from 13 residues. CDR1 is DFQATT, CDR2 SNEGSKA, per germline (reference sequence). V lost 4 bases and J lost 0, with 9 bases in between. The CDR3 loop is CSAKRGLNTEAFF. CDR3 nucleotides: TGCAGTGCTAAAAGGGGATTGAACACTGAAGCTTTCTTT.

Many counts were recorded for this clonotype. This rearrangement joins TRBV28 to TRBJ2-3, with TRBD1 identical over 7 bases. CDR3 length: 15 residues. Germline CDR1 is MDHEN and CDR2 is SYDVKM. V trimming: 3 bases; J trimming: 3 bases; junction bases outside the gene matches: 6. CDR3 nucleotide sequence: TGTGCCAGCAGTTTGACAGGGATAAGGACAGATACGCAGTATTTT. Protein: CASSLTGIRTDTQYF.

This clonotype is classed as medium-sized. V usage is TRBV18 and J usage is TRBJ2-7, with 10 bases fitting TRBD1. After removal of 3 bases from V and 2 bases from J, the junction contained 4 bases not matched to a gene. This CDR3 is 15 amino acids long. The V gene's germline CDR1 is KGHSH and CDR2 LQKENI. CDR3 bases: TGTGCCAGCTCACCGAGACAGGGGGCCCCCTACGAGCAGTACTTC. It is translated as CASSPRQGAPYEQYF.

This clonotype was counted many times. V usage is TRBV9 and J usage is TRBJ2-7, with D possibly being TRBD1 or TRBD2 (6 bases each). The CDR3 runs to 16 residues. V lost 3 bases and J lost 1, with 17 bases in between. Per germline, CDR1 SGDLS and CDR2 YYNGEE. The CDR3 DNA reads TGTGCCAGCAGCGGGAAAATTAGGGGGGAATCCTACGAGCAGTACTTC. Residues: CASSGKIRGESYEQYF.

The rearrangement uses TRBV28 and TRBJ1-1; D is possibly TRBD1 (6 bases). The V gene lost 4 bases and the J gene lost 5 bases, with 14 bases spanning the gap. The CDR3 spans 14 residues. Germline V lookup: CDR1 MDHEN, CDR2 SYDVKM. The CDR3 DNA follows: TGTGCCAGCAGTTCCCCTGGGGGCAGAACTGAAGCTTTCTTT. Its translation: CASSSPGGRTEAFF.

In this sample, this clonotype turned up many times. The rearrangement joins TRBV6-5 to TRBJ1-1; weak D call: TRBD1 (5 bases). The ends were cut back, 4 bases at V and 10 bases at J, with 22 bases in the middle. Germline values: CDR1 MNHEY, CDR2 SVGAGI. The CDR3 covers 15 residues. CDR3 coding DNA: TGTGCCAGCAGTTCCCTCTCGGGACCTCTCCGGAGAGCTTTCTTT. Its translation is CASSSLSGPLRRAFF.

This clonotype occurred many times. The chain carries TRBV5-1 and TRBJ1-6; TRBD1 might be the D (5 bases). The CDR3 is 15 residues long. CDR1 and CDR2 from the germline V gene are SGHRS and YFSETQ. The V end was cut by 4 bases, the J end by 8 bases, with 16 bases between. DNA of the CDR3: TGCGCCAGCAGCGGGGCCGGGACGTTCCATTCACCCCTCCACTTT. Translation gives CASSGAGTFHSPLHF.

This clonotype came up many times. The chain carries TRBV6-5 and TRBJ1-2; 9 bases map to TRBD1. CDR3 length equals 16 residues. After removal of 8 bases from V and 4 bases from J, the junction contained 14 bases not matched to a gene. The V gene's germline CDR1 is MNHEY and CDR2 SVGAGI. The CDR3 spells CASLDRGGELGYGYTF. The DNA for the CDR3 is TGTGCCAGCTTGGACAGGGGCGGAGAGTTGGGCTATGGCTACACCTTC.

Many counts were recorded for this clonotype. The V and J genes are TRBV6-5 and TRBJ2-1, with 8 bases fitting TRBD2. Germline CDR1 reads MNHEY; CDR2 reads SVGAGI. V was clipped by 7 bases and J by 13 bases; unmatched bases: 6. The CDR3 covers 11 residues. The CDR3 sequence: CASKSSGGQFF. The CDR3 nucleotides read TGTGCCAGCAAGTCGAGCGGGGGCCAGTTCTTC.

This clonotype occurred many times. The rearrangement links TRBV11-2 to TRBJ2-5; D unresolved. CDR3 length: 12 amino acids. V lost 5 bases to trimming and J lost 5 bases, with 9 bases between them. Germline loops: CDR1 SGHAT, CDR2 FQNNGV. The CDR3 loop is CASSHNVETQYF. CDR3 sequence (DNA): TGTGCCAGCAGCCATAACGTCGAGACCCAGTACTTC.

This clonotype ranks as medium-sized (0.01 to 0.1%). J is TRBJ1-5 and V is TRBV10-1, with 7 positions matching TRBD1. Losses at the gene ends were 6 bases for V and 4 bases for J; bases not matched to a gene: 6. From germline, CDR1 is WNHNN and CDR2 SYGVQD (reference sequence). This CDR3 region has 14 residues. The CDR3 reads CASSPGGQNQPQHF. As DNA, the CDR3 is TGCGCCAGCAGCCCTGGGGGACAGAATCAGCCCCAGCATTTT.

Remarks on this clonotype: The CDR3 carries no conserved terminal phenylalanine or tryptophan, so it likely arises from a read error. It is unclear where the CDR3 begins or ends on the DNA, so no DNA is shown, and the CDR3 is as TCRdb lists it. The chain has TRBV12-3 or TRBV12-4 and TRBJ2-2; TRBD1, as called in the table, went unchecked against the DNA. With termini counted, the CDR3 has 13 amino acids. CDR3 amino acids: CERSLRGTGEMFL.

There are many counts of this clonotype. CDR3: CATSDLDNRDTGELFF. CDR3 DNA sequence: TGTGCCACCAGTGATTTGGACAACAGGGATACCGGGGAGCTGTTTTTT. The chain couples TRBV24-1 to TRBJ2-2, with a possible D match to TRBD1 (6 bases). CDR1 and CDR2 (germline): KGHDR, SFDVKD. Deletions cut 0 bases from V and 5 bases from J, with 12 bases between. The CDR3 covers 16 residues.

Relative to its sample, this clonotype is medium-sized (0.01 to 0.1%). This chain connects TRBV12-3 or TRBV12-4 to TRBJ2-3, with D tentatively TRBD2 (6 bases). The CDR3 contains 14 residues. Trimming left V 8 bases short and J 4 bases short, with 16 bases between. The CDR3 DNA reads as TGTGCCAGCCGCTTAGCGCGGGGCGCAGATACGCAGTATTTT. Encoded protein: CASRLARGADTQYF.

This clonotype is labeled medium-sized. The genes are TRBV12-3 or TRBV12-4 and TRBJ2-1; 9 nucleotides line up with TRBD1. The J segment lost 4 bases and the V segment lost 2 bases, leaving 3 bases of the junction unmatched. This CDR3 spans 15 amino acids. CDR3 coding DNA: TGTGCCAGCAGTTTATGGGACAGGGCTTACAATGAGCAGTTCTTC. Protein: CASSLWDRAYNEQFF.

This clonotype showed up many times. CDR3 DNA sequence: TGTGCCAGCAGCCTTCGGGCCATAACTTCGAACACCGGGGAGCTGTTTTTT. Its translation: CASSLRAITSNTGELFF. V is TRBV7-2 and J is TRBJ2-2, with D uncertain. V was clipped by 5 bases and J by 0 bases, with 16 bases between them. The CDR3 totals 17 residues. Germline CDR1 reads SGHTA; CDR2 reads FQGNSA.

Sample share makes this clonotype medium-sized. V usage is TRBV4-3 and J usage is TRBJ1-1; D possibly corresponds to TRBD1 (5 bases). The length of the CDR3 is 15 residues. Germline V gene sequence: CDR1 LGHNA, CDR2 YSLEER. Trimming took 1 base from V and 7 from J, leaving 16 bases between them. The CDR3 coding sequence is TGCGCCAGCAGCCAAGGAAGGGGCAGCGGGTTTGAAGCTTTCTTT. Residues: CASSQGRGSGFEAFF.

This clonotype was seen many times. This chain joins TRBV7-2 and TRBJ2-1; no definite D call. The V end was cut by 1 base, the J end by 10 bases, with 11 bases between. Germline V CDR1 and CDR2: SGHTA, FQGNSA. This CDR3 contains 13 residues. The chain's CDR3 is CASSLGARREQFF. The DNA of the CDR3 is TGTGCCAGCAGCTTAGGGGCCCGTAGGGAGCAGTTCTTC.

This clonotype is classed as medium-sized. The chain combines TRBV7-2 with TRBJ2-7; D call uncertain. In germline, CDR1 is SGHTA, CDR2 FQGNSA. This CDR3 is 13 amino acids long. The ends were cut back, 5 bases at V and 5 bases at J, with 13 bases in the middle. The CDR3 is CASSTVRVNEQYF. The CDR3 coding sequence is TGTGCCAGCAGCACGGTTAGGGTCAACGAGCAGTACTTC.

In its sample, this clonotype was seen many times. This chain uses TRBV20-1 with TRBJ2-7; D is undetermined. The germline CDR1 and CDR2 sequences are DFQATT and SNEGSKA (reference sequence). Trimming left V 7 bases short and J 0 bases short, with 16 bases between. The CDR3 sequence is 14 residues long. The CDR3 region is CSVEPRSGSYEQYF. CDR3 DNA: TGCAGTGTCGAGCCCCGGTCGGGCTCCTACGAGCAGTACTTC.

This clonotype was seen at least ten times. The V gene is TRBV28, the J gene TRBJ1-4; 8 nucleotides align to TRBD1. Germline lookup yields CDR1 MDHEN and CDR2 SYDVKM. This CDR3 spans 16 amino acids. J was trimmed by 3 bases and V by 3 bases; bases with no gene match: 6. The CDR3 DNA follows: TGTGCCAGCAGTTTGCACAGGGGGACGGCTAATGAAAAACTGTTTTTT. Its translation is CASSLHRGTANEKLFF.

This clonotype is deemed large. CDR3 sequence (DNA): TGCAGCGTTAGACAGGGAGGAGATAGTCAGCCCCAGCATTTT. Translation: CSVRQGGDSQPQHF. V is TRBV29-1 and J is TRBJ1-5; 7 bases are a match to TRBD1. This CDR3 has 14 amino acids. J was trimmed by 6 bases and V by 5 bases; bases with no gene match: 10. Germline V gene lookup returns CDR1 SQVTM and CDR2 ANQGSEA.